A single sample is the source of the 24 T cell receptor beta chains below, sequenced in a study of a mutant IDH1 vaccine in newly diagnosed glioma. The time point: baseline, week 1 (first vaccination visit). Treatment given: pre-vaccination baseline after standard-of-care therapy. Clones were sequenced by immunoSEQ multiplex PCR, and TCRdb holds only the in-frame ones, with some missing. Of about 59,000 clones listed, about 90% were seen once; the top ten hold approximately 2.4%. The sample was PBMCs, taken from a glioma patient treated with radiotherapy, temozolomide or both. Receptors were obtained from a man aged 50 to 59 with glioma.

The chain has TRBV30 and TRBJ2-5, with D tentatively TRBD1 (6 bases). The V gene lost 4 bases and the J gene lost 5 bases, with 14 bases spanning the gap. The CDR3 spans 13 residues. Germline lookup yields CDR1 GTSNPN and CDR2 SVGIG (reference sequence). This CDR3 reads CAWKDGGGETQYF. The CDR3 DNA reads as TGTGCCTGGAAGGATGGGGGCGGGGAGACCCAGTACTTC. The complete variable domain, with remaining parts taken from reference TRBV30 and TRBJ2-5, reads SQTIHQWPATLVQPVGSPLSLECTVEGTSNPNLYWYRQAAGRGLQLLFYSVGIGQISSEVPQNLSASRPQDRQFILSSKKLLLSDSGFYLCAWKDGGGETQYFGPGTRLLVL.

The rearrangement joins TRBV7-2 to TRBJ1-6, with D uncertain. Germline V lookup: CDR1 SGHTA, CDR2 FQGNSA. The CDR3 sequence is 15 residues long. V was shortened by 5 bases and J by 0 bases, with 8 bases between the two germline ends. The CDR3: CASSLDRSYNSPLHF. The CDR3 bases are TGTGCCAGCAGCCTGGACCGCTCCTATAATTCACCCCTCCACTTT.

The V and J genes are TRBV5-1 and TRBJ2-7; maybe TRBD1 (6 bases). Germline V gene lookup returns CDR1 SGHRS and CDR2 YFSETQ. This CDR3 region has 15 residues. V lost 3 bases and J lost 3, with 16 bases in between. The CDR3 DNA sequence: TGCGCCAGCAGCTCAGAACCGGGACAATTCTACGAGCAGTACTTC. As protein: CASSSEPGQFYEQYF.

The chain's CDR3 is CASSIRQGANGYTF. Here the CDR3 DNA reads TGTGCCAGCAGCATCAGACAGGGGGCGAATGGCTACACCTTC. The rearrangement joins TRBV13 to TRBJ1-2; TRBD1 aligns across 10 bases. Germline CDR1 is PRHDT and CDR2 is FYEKMQ (reference sequence). The CDR3 runs to 14 residues. The junction had 6 bases not matched to a gene; V was cut back by 5 bases and J by 6 bases. Supplemented by reference TRBV13 and TRBJ1-2, the full variable domain reads AAGVIQSPRHLIKEKRETATLKCYPIPRHDTVYWYQQGPGQDPQFLISFYEKMQSDKGSIPDRFSAQQFSDYHSELNMSSLELGDSALYFCASSIRQGANGYTFGSGTRLTVV.

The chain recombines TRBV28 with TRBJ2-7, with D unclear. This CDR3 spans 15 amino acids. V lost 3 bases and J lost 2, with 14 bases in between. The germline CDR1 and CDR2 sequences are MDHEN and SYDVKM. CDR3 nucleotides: TGTGCCAGCAGTTTTGGGCCAGGACCGACCTACGAGCAGTACTTC. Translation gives CASSFGPGPTYEQYF.

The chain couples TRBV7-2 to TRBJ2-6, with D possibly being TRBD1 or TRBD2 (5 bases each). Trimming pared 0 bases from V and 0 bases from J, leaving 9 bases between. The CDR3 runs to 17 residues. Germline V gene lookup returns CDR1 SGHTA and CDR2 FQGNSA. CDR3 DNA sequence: TGTGCCAGCAGCTTAGCAGGGACGGCCTCTGGGGCCAACGTCCTGACTTTC. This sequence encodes CASSLAGTASGANVLTF.

The CDR3 protein is CASSVAAEGNEQFF. The CDR3 region has the DNA TGTGCCAGCAGCGTAGCGGCCGAGGGGAATGAGCAGTTCTTC. This sequence joins TRBV9 and TRBJ2-1; the D gene could be TRBD1 or TRBD2 (5 bases each). V lost 0 bases and J 7 bases, leaving 11 bases between the germline ends. The CDR3 has 14 residues. CDR1 is SGDLS, CDR2 YYNGEE, per germline. The variable domain in full, with the rest retrieved from reference TRBV9 and TRBJ2-1, is DSGVTQTPKHLITATGQRVTLRCSPRSGDLSVYWYQQSLDQGLQFLIQYYNGEERAKGNILERFSAQQFPDLHSELNLSSLELGDSALYFCASSVAAEGNEQFFGPGTRLTVL.

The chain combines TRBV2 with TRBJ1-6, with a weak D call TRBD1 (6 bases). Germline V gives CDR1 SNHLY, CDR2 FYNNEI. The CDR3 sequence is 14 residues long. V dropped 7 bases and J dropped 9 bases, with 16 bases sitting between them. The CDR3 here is CASTPQGRSSPLHF. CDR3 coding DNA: TGTGCCAGCACCCCGCAGGGGAGGAGTTCACCCCTCCACTTT.

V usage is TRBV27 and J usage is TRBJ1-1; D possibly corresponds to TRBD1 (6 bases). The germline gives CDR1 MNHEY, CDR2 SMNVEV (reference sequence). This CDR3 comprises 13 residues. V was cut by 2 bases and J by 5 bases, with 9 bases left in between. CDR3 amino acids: CASSLRQVTEAFF. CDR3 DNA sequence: TGTGCCAGCAGTTTACGACAGGTGACTGAAGCTTTCTTT.

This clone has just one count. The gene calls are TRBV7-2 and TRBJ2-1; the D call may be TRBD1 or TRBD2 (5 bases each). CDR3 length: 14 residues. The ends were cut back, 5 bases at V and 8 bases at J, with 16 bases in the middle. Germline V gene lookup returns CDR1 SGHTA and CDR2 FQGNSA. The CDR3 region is CASSLGTVGDEQFF. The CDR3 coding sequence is TGTGCCAGCAGCCTTGGGACGGTTGGGGATGAGCAGTTCTTC.

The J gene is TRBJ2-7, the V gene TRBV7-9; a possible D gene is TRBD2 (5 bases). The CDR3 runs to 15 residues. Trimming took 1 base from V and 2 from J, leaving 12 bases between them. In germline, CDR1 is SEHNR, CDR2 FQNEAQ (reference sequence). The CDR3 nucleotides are TGTGCCAGCAGCTTAGATGGGAGACCAACCTACGAGCAGTACTTC. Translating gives CASSLDGRPTYEQYF.

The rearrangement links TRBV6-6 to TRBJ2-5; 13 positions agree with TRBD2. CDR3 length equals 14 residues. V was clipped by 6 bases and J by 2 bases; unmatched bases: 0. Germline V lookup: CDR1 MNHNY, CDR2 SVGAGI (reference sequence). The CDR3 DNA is TGTGCCAGCAGGGGACTAGCGGGGCAAGAGACCCAGTACTTC. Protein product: CASRGLAGQETQYF.

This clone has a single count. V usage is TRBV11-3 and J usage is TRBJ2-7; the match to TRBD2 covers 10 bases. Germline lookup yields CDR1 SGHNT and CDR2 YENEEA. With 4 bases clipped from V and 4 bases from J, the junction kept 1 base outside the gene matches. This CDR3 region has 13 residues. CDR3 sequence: CASSSSGSYEQYF. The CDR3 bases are TGTGCCAGCAGCTCTAGCGGGAGTTACGAGCAGTACTTC.

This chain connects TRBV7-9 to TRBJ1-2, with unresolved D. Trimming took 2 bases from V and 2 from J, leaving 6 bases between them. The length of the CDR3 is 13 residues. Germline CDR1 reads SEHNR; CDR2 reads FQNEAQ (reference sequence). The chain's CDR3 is CASSLLGNYGYTF. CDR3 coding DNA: TGTGCCAGCAGCTTACTCGGGAACTATGGCTACACCTTC.

CDR3 coding DNA: TGTGCCAGCAGCTTAGGCGCGCCGCTCTCTGGAAACACCATATATTTT. Translation: CASSLGAPLSGNTIYF. The chain is built from TRBV7-2 and TRBJ1-3; D is unclear. The germline V gene encodes CDR1 SGHTA and CDR2 FQGNSA. V was cut by 1 base and J by 0 bases, with 10 bases left in between. The CDR3 is made up of 16 amino acids.

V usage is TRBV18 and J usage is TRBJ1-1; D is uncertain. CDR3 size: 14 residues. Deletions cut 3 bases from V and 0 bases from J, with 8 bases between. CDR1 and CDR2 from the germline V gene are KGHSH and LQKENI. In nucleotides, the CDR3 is TGTGCCAGCTCACCCGCAGAGATGAACACTGAAGCTTTCTTT. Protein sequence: CASSPAEMNTEAFF.

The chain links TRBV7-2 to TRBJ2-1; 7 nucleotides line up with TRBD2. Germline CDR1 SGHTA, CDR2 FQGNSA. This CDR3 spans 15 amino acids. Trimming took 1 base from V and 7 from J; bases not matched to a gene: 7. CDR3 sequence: CASSLESAGPNEQFF. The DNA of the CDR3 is TGTGCCAGCAGCTTAGAATCAGCGGGGCCGAATGAGCAGTTCTTC. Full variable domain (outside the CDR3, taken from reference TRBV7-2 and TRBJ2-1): GAGVSQSPSNKVTEKGKDVELRCDPISGHTALYWYRQSLGQGLEFLIYFQGNSAPDKSGLPSDRFSAERTGGSVSTLTIQRTQQEDSAVYLCASSLESAGPNEQFFGPGTRLTVL.

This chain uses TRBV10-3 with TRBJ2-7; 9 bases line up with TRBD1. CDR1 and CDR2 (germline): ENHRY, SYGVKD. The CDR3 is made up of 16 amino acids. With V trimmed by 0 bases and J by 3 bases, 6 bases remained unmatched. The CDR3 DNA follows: TGTGCCATCAGTGAGTCACGGGGGACAGGGCACTACGAGCAGTACTTC. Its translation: CAISESRGTGHYEQYF.

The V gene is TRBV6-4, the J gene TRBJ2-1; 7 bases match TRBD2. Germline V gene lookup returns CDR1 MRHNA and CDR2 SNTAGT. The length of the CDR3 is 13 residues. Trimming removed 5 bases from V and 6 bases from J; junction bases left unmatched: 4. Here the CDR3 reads CASSREEGNEQFF. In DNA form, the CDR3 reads TGTGCCAGCAGTCGGGAGGAGGGCAATGAGCAGTTCTTC.

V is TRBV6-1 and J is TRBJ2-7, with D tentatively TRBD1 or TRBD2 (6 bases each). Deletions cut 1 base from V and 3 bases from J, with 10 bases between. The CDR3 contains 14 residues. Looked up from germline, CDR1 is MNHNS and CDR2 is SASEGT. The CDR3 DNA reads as TGTGCCAGCAGTGAAGAGGGGGGTTTCTACGAGCAGTACTTC. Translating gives CASSEEGGFYEQYF.

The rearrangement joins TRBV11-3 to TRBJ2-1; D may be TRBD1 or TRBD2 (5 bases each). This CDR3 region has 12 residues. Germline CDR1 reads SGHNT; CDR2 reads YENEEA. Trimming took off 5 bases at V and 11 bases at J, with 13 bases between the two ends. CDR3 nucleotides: TGTGCCAGCAGCAAAGAAACGGGACAGCAGTTCTTC. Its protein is CASSKETGQQFF.

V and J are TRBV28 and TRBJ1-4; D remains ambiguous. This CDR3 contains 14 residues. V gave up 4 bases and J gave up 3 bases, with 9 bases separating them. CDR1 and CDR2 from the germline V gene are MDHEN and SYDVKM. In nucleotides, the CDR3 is TGTGCCAGCAGTTCCGAGCAGGCTAATGAAAAACTGTTTTTT. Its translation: CASSSEQANEKLFF.

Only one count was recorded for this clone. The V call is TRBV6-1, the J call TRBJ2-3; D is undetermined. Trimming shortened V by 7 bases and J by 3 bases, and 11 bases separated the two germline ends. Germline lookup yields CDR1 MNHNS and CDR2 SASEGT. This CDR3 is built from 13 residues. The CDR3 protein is CASTSLGTDTQYF. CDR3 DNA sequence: TGTGCCAGCACGAGCTTAGGGACAGATACGCAGTATTTT.

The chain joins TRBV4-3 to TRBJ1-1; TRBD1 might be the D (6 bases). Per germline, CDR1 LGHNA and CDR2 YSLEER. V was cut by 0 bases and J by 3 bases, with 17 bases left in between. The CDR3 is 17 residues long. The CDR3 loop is CASSQDLGGLSDTEAFF. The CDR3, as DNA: TGCGCCAGCAGCCAAGATCTCGGGGGGCTGAGTGACACTGAAGCTTTCTTT.